The present T cell receptor beta chain was sequenced within a study of PD-1 blockade in classical Hodgkin lymphoma. Study-wide findings and caveats: Prior to therapy, complete responders displayed diversity much like that of newly diagnosed patients.

About this clone: Its antigen is still unknown.

Data came from immunoSEQ multiplex PCR; TCRdb stores just in-frame clones and leaves some out. The table records tens of thousands of clones, around 80% of them present only once. Time point meaning: cycle 4 day 1 (C4D1), after more than five weeks of nivolumab. In every patient, relapse followed autologous stem cell transplantation, while exposure to brentuximab vedotin differed. This TCR was recovered from a human donor with classical Hodgkin lymphoma. The sequenced sample was peripheral blood mononuclear cells (PBMCs), obtained before the fourth cycle of nivolumab.

CDR3 DNA sequence: TGTGCCACCAGCAGAGTCGGGGTGGGGCAGGGGCCTCCAGCTTTCTTT. This sequence encodes CATSRVGVGQGPPAFF. V gene TRBV15 combines with J gene TRBJ1-1; a possible D gene is TRBD1 (6 bases). The length of the CDR3 is 16 residues. Germline V gene data show CDR1 as LNHNV and CDR2 as YYDKDF (reference sequence). V lost 1 base, J lost 10 bases, and 22 bases lay in between.